This is a list of T cell receptor beta chains from one sample in a study of OX40 agonist ivuxolimab in advanced cancers. Assay: immunoSEQ multiplex PCR; the TCRdb copy retains only in-frame clones and omits some. The data hold about 45,000 clones, with about four fifths observed a single time. The sample in question was CD4+ or CD8+ T cells sorted from blood, obtained in a trial of the OX40 agonist ivuxolimab. These receptor sequences come from an adult with an advanced solid tumor such as melanoma, head and neck, liver or kidney cancer. Each CDR3 is given with its conserved first and last residue. A D gene is named only where the DNA matches it firmly. Only some rows state a clone size, as once, few, many or a class for expanded clones.

v_gene	d_gene	j_gene	abundance	CDR3nt	CDR3aa
TRBV4-1	NA	TRBJ1-1	few	TGCGCCAGCAGCCAAGAGGGAGGGTGGGGCACTGAAGCTTTCTTT	CASSQEGGWGTEAFF
TRBV5-1	NA	TRBJ1-2	NA	TGCGCCAGCAGCTTGTTACCGCAGACTAACTATGGCTACACCTTC	CASSLLPQTNYGYTF
TRBV7-9	NA	TRBJ1-6	NA	TGTGCCAGCAGCTTAGGTATGGGCGATTCACCCCTCCACTTT	CASSLGMGDSPLHF
TRBV27	TRBD1	TRBJ2-7	NA	TGTGCCAGCAGTCACCAGGGGGCTGGGGAGCAGTACTTC	CASSHQGAGEQYF
TRBV29-1	NA	TRBJ1-4	NA	TGCAGCGTTGAGTCAGGACATAAAGAAAAACTGTTTTTT	CSVESGHKEKLFF
TRBV7-9	NA	TRBJ2-7	NA	TGTGCCAGCAGCTCGACCGGGTACGAGCAGTACTTC	CASSSTGYEQYF
TRBV25-1	NA	TRBJ2-2	NA	TGTGCCAGCAGCTACGACATGGGTTACACCGGGGAGCTGTTTTTT	CASSYDMGYTGELFF
TRBV19	NA	TRBJ1-5	NA	TGTGCCAGTAGTATAGTCGGTCAGCCCCAGCATTTT	CASSIVGQPQHF
TRBV6-5	NA	TRBJ1-1	NA	TGTGCCAGCAGTTACCCGGGATCAGAAGCTTTCTTT	CASSYPGSEAFF
TRBV28	NA	TRBJ2-5	NA	TGTGCCAGCAGTGAAGGGACCGAAGAGACCCAGTACTTC	CASSEGTEETQYF
TRBV6-5	TRBD2	TRBJ2-5	NA	TGTGCCAGCCGAGCGTACGGGGGAGGGGTCGAGACCCAGTACTTC	CASRAYGGGVETQYF
TRBV27	TRBD1	TRBJ2-1	NA	TGTGCCAGCAGTCCCTGGACAGGTTACAATGAGCAGTTCTTC	CASSPWTGYNEQFF
TRBV5-4	TRBD2	TRBJ2-7	NA	TGTGCCAGCAGCTTGGGACTAGCGGGCAGTTCCTACGAGCAGTACTTC	CASSLGLAGSSYEQYF
TRBV28	TRBD2	TRBJ2-3	NA	TGTGCCAGCAGTTCAAAGCGGGAGTACCCCACAGATACGCAGTATTTT	CASSSKREYPTDTQYF
TRBV28	NA	TRBJ2-2	NA	TGTGCCAGCAGTCTTAACACCGGGGAGCTGTTTTTT	CASSLNTGELFF
TRBV27	NA	TRBJ2-2	NA	TGTGCCAGCGAGGGAGCCGGGGAGCTGTTTTTT	CASEGAGELFF
TRBV11-2	NA	TRBJ2-7	NA	TGTGCCAGCAGCGCCCGGGACGAGCAGTACTTC	CASSARDEQYF
TRBV4-3	TRBD2	TRBJ2-7	NA	TGCGCCAGCAGCCAAGGGACTAGCGGCTTCTACGAGCAGTACTTC	CASSQGTSGFYEQYF
TRBV29-1	NA	TRBJ2-1	NA	TGCAGCGTTGGTGACCCTTTAAAATACAATGAGCAGTTCTTC	CSVGDPLKYNEQFF
TRBV15	NA	TRBJ2-2	NA	TGTGCCACCACCTATCTACTGACAGGCCCCACATCTAACACCGGGGAGCTGTTTTTT	CATTYLLTGPTSNTGELFF
TRBV7-6	NA	TRBJ2-7	NA	TGTGCCAGCAGCTTAGTAGGGCTCCCGGGGGGCACCTACGAGCAGTACTTC	CASSLVGLPGGTYEQYF
TRBV2	NA	TRBJ2-1	once	TGTGCCAGCATGGATGAGCAGTTCTTC	CASMDEQFF
TRBV5-1	NA	TRBJ1-5	NA	TGCGCCAGCAGCCTAACTACCGACAGAAAAAATCAGCCCCAGCATTTT	CASSLTTDRKNQPQHF
TRBV27	NA	TRBJ1-1	NA	TGTGCCAGCAGTGTACAGGGTCGGAACACTGAAGCTTTCTTT	CASSVQGRNTEAFF
TRBV5-6	TRBD2	TRBJ2-7	NA	TGTGCCAGCAGCTTCGGGGGGGACGAGCAGTACTTC	CASSFGGDEQYF
TRBV27	TRBD2	TRBJ2-1	once	TGTGCCAGCAGTTTAACTAGCGGGAGCAATGAGCAGTTCTTC	CASSLTSGSNEQFF
TRBV19	NA	TRBJ2-7	NA	TGTGCCAGTAGCCCGGGACTCACCTACGAGCAGTACTTC	CASSPGLTYEQYF
TRBV19	NA	TRBJ2-3	NA	TGTGCCAGTAGTAAGTACGAAAGCGGTTCGCTTAGCACAGATACGCAGTATTTT	CASSKYESGSLSTDTQYF
TRBV9	NA	TRBJ1-2	NA	TGTGCCAGCAGCGTGGGGGGGTCGAACTATGGCTACACCTTC	CASSVGGSNYGYTF
TRBV11-2	NA	TRBJ1-1	NA	TGTGCCAGCAGCTTAGGGGGCGTTAATACTGAAGCTTTCTTT	CASSLGGVNTEAFF
TRBV4-3	NA	TRBJ1-3	NA	TGCGCCAGCAGCCAAGATCGCTCTAACGGTCTTGGAAACACCATATATTTT	CASSQDRSNGLGNTIYF
TRBV7-9	NA	TRBJ2-7	NA	TGTGCCAGCAGCCCTGATGCCGGGACACTTGTCACCGAGCAGTACTTC	CASSPDAGTLVTEQYF
TRBV7-8	TRBD1	TRBJ2-2	NA	TGTGCCAGCAGCAACACCAGGGGGCGGAACACCGGGGAGCTGTTTTTT	CASSNTRGRNTGELFF
TRBV5-6	NA	TRBJ2-7	NA	TGTGCCAGCAGCTCCGGGACGGGCTGGGAGCAGTACTTC	CASSSGTGWEQYF
TRBV9	TRBD2	TRBJ2-3	NA	TGTGCCAGCAGCGTCTTCACTAGCGGGGGGCCTTTCACAGATACGCAGTATTTT	CASSVFTSGGPFTDTQYF
TRBV6-5	TRBD1	TRBJ2-2	NA	TGTGCCAGCAGTTACCCCCAGGGGGCCAGCACCGGGGAGCTGTTTTTT	CASSYPQGASTGELFF
TRBV19	NA	TRBJ1-1	NA	TGTGCCAGTAGTGGGGTATGGGCTGAAGCTTTCTTT	CASSGVWAEAFF
TRBV2	TRBD1	TRBJ1-2	NA	TGTGCCAGCAGTTACAGGGGATATGGCTACACCTTC	CASSYRGYGYTF
TRBV9	TRBD1	TRBJ1-2	NA	TGTGCCAGCAGCGTAGAGGGGGCGCGAGGCTACACCTTC	CASSVEGARGYTF
TRBV28	NA	TRBJ2-7	NA	TGTGCCAGCAGTTTGCTAGGTATAGGAGGGTACGAGCAGTACTTC	CASSLLGIGGYEQYF
TRBV30	TRBD2	TRBJ2-7	once	TGTGCCTGGAGGGGACTAAGCTCCTACGAGCAGTACTTC	CAWRGLSSYEQYF
TRBV10-3	NA	TRBJ2-3	NA	TGTGCCATCAGTGAGTCAAGCGGCTTCGGAGATACGCAGTATTTT	CAISESSGFGDTQYF